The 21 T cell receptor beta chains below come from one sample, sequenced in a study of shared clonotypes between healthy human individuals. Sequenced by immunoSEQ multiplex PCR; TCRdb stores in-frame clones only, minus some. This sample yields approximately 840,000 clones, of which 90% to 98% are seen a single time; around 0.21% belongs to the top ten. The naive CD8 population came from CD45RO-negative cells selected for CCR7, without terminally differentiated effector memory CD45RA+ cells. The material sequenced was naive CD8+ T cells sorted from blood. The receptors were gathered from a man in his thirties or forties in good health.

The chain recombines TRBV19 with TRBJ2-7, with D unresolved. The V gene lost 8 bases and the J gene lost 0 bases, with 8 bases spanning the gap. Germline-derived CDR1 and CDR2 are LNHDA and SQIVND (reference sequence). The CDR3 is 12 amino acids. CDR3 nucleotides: TGTGCCAGTGGTCCTAGCTCCTACGAGCAGTACTTC. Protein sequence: CASGPSSYEQYF. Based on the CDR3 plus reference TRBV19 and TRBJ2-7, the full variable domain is DGGITQSPKYLFRKEGQNVTLSCEQNLNHDAMYWYRQDPGQGLRLIYYSQIVNDFQKGDIAEGYSVSREKKESFPLTVTSAQKNPTAFYLCASGPSSYEQYFGPGTRLTVT.

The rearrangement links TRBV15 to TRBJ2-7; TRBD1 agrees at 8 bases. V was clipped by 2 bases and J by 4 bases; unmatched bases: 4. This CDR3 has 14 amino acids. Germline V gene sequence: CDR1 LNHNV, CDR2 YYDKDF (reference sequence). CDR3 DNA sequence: TGTGCCACCAGCAGACAGGGGGCGAGGTACGAGCAGTACTTC. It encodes CATSRQGARYEQYF.

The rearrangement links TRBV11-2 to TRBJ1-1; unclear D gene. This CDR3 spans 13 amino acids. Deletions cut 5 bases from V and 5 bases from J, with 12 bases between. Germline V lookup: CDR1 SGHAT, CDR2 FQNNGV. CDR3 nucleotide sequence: TGTGCCAGCAGCCCAACCACTTGGACTGAAGCTTTCTTT. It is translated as CASSPTTWTEAFF.

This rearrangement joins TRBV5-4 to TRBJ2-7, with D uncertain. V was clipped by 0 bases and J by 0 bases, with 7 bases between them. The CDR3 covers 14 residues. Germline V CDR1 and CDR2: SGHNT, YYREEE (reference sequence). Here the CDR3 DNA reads TGTGCCAGCAGCTTGGACGCTAGCTCCTACGAGCAGTACTTC. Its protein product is CASSLDASSYEQYF.

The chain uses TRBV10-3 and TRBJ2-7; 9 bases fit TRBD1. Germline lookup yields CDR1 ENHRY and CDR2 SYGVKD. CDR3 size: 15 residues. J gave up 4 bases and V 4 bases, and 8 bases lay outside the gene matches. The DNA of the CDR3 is TGTGCCATCAGTGGGGGGGACAGGGTAGCGTACGAGCAGTACTTC. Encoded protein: CAISGGDRVAYEQYF.

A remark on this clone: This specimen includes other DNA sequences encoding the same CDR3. CDR3 loop: CASSLTGNEQFF. The CDR3 bases are TGTGCCAGCAGCTTAACAGGGAATGAGCAGTTCTTC. The rearrangement joins TRBV7-9 to TRBJ2-1, with D perhaps TRBD1 (6 bases). Germline values: CDR1 SEHNR, CDR2 FQNEAQ (reference sequence). The CDR3 runs to 12 residues. V lost 2 bases, J lost 7 bases, and 6 bases lay in between.

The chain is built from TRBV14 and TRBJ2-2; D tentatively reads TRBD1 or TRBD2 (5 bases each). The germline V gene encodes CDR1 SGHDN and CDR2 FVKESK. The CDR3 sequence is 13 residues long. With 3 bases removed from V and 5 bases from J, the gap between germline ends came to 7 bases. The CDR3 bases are TGTGCCAGCAGCCAGTGGGGGACCGGGGAGCTGTTTTTT. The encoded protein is CASSQWGTGELFF.

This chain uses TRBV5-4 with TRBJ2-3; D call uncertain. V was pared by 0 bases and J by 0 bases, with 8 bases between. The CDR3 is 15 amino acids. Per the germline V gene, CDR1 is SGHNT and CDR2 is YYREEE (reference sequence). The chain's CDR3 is CASSLVAGSTDTQYF. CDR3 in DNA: TGTGCCAGCAGCTTGGTGGCAGGCAGCACAGATACGCAGTATTTT.

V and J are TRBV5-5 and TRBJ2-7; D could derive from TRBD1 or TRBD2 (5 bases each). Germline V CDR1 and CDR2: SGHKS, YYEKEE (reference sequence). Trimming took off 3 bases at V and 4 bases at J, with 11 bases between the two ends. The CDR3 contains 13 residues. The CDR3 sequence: CASSSWDGYEQYF. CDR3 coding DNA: TGTGCCAGCAGCTCTTGGGACGGATACGAGCAGTACTTC. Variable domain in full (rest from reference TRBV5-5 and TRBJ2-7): DAGVTQSPTHLIKTRGQQVTLRCSPISGHKSVSWYQQVLGQGPQFIFQYYEKEERGRGNFPDRFSARQFPNYSSELNVNALLLGDSALYLCASSSWDGYEQYFGPGTRLTVT.

Here the CDR3 DNA reads TGTGCCAGCAGCCTACAGGGGACAGGGCAATCGGCTGAAGCTTTCTTT. It specifies CASSLQGTGQSAEAFF. This chain connects TRBV7-9 to TRBJ1-1, with TRBD1 matching 9 bases. Germline CDR1 is SEHNR and CDR2 is FQNEAQ (reference sequence). CDR3 size: 16 residues. The ends lost 5 bases at V and 6 bases at J; junction bases unmatched: 13.

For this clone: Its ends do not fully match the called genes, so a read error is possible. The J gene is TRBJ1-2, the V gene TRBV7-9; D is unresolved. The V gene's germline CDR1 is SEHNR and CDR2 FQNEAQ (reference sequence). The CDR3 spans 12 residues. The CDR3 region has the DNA TGTGCCAGCAGCCTCACCAACTTTGGCTACACCTTC. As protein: CASSLTNFGYTF. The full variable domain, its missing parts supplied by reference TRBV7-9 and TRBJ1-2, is DTGVSQNPRHKITKRGQNVTFRCDPISEHNRLYWYRQTLGQGPEFLTYFQNEAQLEKSRLLSDRFSAERPKGSFSTLEIQRTEQGDSAMYLCASSLTNFGYTFGSGTRLTVV.

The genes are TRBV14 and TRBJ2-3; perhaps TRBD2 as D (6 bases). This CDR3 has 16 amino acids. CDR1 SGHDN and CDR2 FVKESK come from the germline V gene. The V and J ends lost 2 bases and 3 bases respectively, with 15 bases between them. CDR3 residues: CASSQSGGDPTDTQYF. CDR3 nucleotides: TGTGCCAGCAGCCAATCCGGGGGAGATCCGACAGATACGCAGTATTTT.

Written as DNA, the CDR3 is TGTGCCAGCAGCCCAGGGCTTGGGAACGAGCAGTACTTC. This translates into CASSPGLGNEQYF. The gene calls are TRBV5-4 and TRBJ2-7, with D tentatively TRBD1 (5 bases). The V end was cut by 4 bases, the J end by 5 bases, with 13 bases between. CDR3 length equals 13 residues. Germline V CDR1 and CDR2: SGHNT, YYREEE (reference sequence).

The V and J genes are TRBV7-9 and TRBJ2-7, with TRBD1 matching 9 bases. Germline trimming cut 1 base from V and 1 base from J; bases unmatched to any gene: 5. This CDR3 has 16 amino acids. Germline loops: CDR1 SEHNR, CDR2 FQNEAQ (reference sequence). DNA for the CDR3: TGTGCCAGCAGCTTAGGGAACAGGGGGCCGTCCTACGAGCAGTACTTC. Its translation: CASSLGNRGPSYEQYF.

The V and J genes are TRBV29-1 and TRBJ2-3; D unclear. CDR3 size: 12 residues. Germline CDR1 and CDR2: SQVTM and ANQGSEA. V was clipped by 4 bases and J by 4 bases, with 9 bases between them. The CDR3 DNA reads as TGCAGCGTTGCTAGTGGGCCAGATACGCAGTATTTT. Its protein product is CSVASGPDTQYF.

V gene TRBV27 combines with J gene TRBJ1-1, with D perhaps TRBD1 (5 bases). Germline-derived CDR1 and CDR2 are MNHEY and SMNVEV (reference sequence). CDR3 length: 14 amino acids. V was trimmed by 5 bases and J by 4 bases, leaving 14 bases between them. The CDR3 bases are TGTGCCAGCAGTGTGGCGGGGCAGAGCACTGAAGCTTTCTTT. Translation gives CASSVAGQSTEAFF.

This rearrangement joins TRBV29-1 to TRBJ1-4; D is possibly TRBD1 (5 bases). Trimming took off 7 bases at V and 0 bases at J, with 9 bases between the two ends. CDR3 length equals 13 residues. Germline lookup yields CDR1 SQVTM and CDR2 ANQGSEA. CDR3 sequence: CSARTPTNEKLFF. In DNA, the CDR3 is TGCAGCGCCAGGACACCAACTAATGAAAAACTGTTTTTT.

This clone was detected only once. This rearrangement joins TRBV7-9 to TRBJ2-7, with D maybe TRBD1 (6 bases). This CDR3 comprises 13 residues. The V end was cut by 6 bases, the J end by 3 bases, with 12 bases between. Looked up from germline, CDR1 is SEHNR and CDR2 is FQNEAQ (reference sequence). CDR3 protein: CASSSSQGYEQYF. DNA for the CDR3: TGTGCCAGCAGTTCCTCACAGGGCTACGAGCAGTACTTC. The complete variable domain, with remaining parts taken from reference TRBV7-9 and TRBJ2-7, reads DTGVSQNPRHKITKRGQNVTFRCDPISEHNRLYWYRQTLGQGPEFLTYFQNEAQLEKSRLLSDRFSAERPKGSFSTLEIQRTEQGDSAMYLCASSSSQGYEQYFGPGTRLTVT.

The CDR3 DNA is TGCGCCAGCAGTTTTGTGCCTGACCGGGAGACCTTCTCCTACGAGCAGTACTTC. Amino acid sequence: CASSFVPDRETFSYEQYF. The chain couples TRBV5-1 to TRBJ2-7; TRBD2 might be the D (6 bases). Trimming removed 5 bases at V and 0 bases at J, with 24 bases between. Germline CDR1 is SGHRS and CDR2 is YFSETQ. CDR3 length equals 18 residues.

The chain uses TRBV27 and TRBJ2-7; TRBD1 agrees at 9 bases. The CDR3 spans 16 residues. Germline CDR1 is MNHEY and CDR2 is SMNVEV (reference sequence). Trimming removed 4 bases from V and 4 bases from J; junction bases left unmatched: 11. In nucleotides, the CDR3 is TGTGCCAGCAGTTCGGGACAGGGCCTGGGGGGGTACGAGCAGTACTTC. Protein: CASSSGQGLGGYEQYF.

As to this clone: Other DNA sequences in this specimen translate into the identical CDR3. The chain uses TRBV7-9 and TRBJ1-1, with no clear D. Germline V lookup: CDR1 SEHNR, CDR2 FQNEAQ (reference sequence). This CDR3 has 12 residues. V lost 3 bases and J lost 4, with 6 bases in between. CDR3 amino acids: CASSFSGTEAFF. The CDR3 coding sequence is TGTGCCAGCAGCTTTTCCGGCACTGAAGCTTTCTTT.